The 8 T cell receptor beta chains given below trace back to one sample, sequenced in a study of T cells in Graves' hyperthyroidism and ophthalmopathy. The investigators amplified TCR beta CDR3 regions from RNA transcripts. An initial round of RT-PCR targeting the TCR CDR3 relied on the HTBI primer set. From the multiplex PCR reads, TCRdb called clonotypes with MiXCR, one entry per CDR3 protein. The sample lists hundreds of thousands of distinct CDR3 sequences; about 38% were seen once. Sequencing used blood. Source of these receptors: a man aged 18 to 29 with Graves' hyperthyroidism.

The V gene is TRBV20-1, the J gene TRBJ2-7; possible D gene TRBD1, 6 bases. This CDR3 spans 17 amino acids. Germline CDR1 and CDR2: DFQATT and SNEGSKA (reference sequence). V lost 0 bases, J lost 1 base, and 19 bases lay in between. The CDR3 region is CSARDLGTRFRSYEQYF. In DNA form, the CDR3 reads TGCAGTGCTAGAGATTTAGGGACAAGGTTTAGGTCCTACGAGCAGTACTTC.

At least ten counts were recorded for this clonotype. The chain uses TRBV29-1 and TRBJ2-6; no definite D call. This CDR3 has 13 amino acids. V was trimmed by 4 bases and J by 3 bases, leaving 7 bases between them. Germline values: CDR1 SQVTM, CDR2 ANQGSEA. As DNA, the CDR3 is TGCAGCGTTGGTGCGGATGGGGCCAACGTCCTGACTTTC. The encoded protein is CSVGADGANVLTF.

The CDR3 protein is CAISQQGEPQHF. As DNA, the CDR3 is TGTGCCATCAGCCAACAGGGTGAGCCCCAGCATTTT. J is TRBJ1-5 and V is TRBV10-3, with D possibly TRBD1 on 6 matching bases. This CDR3 spans 12 amino acids. V lost 6 bases, J lost 8 bases, and 11 bases lay in between. Germline-derived CDR1 and CDR2 are ENHRY and SYGVKD.

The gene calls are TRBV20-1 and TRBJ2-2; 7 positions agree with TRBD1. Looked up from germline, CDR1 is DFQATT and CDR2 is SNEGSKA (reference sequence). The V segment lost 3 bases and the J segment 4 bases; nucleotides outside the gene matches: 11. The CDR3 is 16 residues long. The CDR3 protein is CSAREDRARGTGELFF. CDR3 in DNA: TGCAGTGCTAGGGAAGACAGGGCCCGAGGCACCGGGGAGCTGTTTTTT.

The CDR3 nucleotides read TGTGCCAGCAGCTTGGGACAGGGAAACTCCTACGAGCAGTACTTC. Protein: CASSLGQGNSYEQYF. This sequence joins TRBV7-2 and TRBJ2-7; the match to TRBD1 covers 9 bases. The germline CDR1 and CDR2 sequences are SGHTA and FQGNSA. The CDR3 loop spans 15 amino acids. After removal of 3 bases from V and 0 bases from J, the junction contained 3 bases not matched to a gene.

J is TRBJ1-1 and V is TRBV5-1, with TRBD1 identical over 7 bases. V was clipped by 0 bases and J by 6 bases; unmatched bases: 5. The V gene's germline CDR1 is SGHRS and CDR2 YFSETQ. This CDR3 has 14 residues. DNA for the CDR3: TGCGCCAGCAGCTTGGCCCTGACAGGGTCTGAAGCTTTCTTT. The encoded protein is CASSLALTGSEAFF. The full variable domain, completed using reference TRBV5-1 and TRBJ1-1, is KAGVTQTPRYLIKTRGQQVTLSCSPISGHRSVSWYQQTPGQGLQFLFEYFSETQRNKGNFPGRFSGRQFSNSRSEMNVSTLELGDSALYLCASSLALTGSEAFFGQGTRLTVV.

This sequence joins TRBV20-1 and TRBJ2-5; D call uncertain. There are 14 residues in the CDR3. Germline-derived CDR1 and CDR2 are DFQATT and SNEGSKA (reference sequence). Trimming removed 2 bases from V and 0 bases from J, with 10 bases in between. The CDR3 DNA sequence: TGCAGTGCTAGAATTCTGGTGTACCAAGAGACCCAGTACTTC. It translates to CSARILVYQETQYF.

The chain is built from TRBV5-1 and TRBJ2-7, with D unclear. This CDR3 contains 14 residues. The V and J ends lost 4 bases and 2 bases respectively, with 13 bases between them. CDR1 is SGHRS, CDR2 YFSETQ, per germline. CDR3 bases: TGCGCCAGCAGCCAAGCACACGGCACCTACGAGCAGTACTTC. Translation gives CASSQAHGTYEQYF.